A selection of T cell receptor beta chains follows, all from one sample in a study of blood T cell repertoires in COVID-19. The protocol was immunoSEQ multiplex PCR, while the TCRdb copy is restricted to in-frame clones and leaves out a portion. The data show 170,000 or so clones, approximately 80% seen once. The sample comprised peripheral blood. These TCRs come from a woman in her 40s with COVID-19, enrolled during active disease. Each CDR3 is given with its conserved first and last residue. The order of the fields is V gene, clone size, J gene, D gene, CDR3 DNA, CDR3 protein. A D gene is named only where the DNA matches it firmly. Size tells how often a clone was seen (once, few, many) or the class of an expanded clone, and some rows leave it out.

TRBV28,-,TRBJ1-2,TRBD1,TGTGCCAGCACCGAAATTCCCGGGACAGCGCTAGGCTACACCTTC,CASTEIPGTALGYTF
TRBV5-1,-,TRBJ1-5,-,TGCGCCAGCAGCTTGGCACCGGGAAATCAGCCCCAGCATTTT,CASSLAPGNQPQHF
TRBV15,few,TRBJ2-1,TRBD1,TGTGCCACCAAACCAGGGGGCTACAATGAGCAGTTCTTC,CATKPGGYNEQFF
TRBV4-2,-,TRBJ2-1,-,TGTGCCAGCAGCCAAGATGAAACTACCGTCTCCTACAATGAGCAGTTCTTC,CASSQDETTVSYNEQFF
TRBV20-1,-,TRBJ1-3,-,TGCAGTGCTAGTCTATGGACACCAAGTGAAAACACCATATATTTT,CSASLWTPSENTIYF
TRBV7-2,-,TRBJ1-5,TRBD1,TGTGCCAGCAGCTTTACCGGGACAGCTAATCAGCCCCAGCATTTT,CASSFTGTANQPQHF
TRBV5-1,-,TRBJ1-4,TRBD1,TGCGCCAGCACCGACAGGGAGCGGGAAAAACTGTTTTTT,CASTDREREKLFF
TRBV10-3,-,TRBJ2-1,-,TGTGCCATCAGTGACCAGGGGGGCCTGGGTGAGCAGTTCTTC,CAISDQGGLGEQFF
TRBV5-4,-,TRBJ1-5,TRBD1,TGTGCCAGCAGCCATGGGTCTGGACAGGGAATTCAGCCCCAGCATTTT,CASSHGSGQGIQPQHF
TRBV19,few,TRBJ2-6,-,TGTGCCAGTAGTATCCGGGGTGGCTCTGGGGCCAACGTCCTGACTTTC,CASSIRGGSGANVLTF
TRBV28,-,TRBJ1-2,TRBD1,TGTGCCAGCAGTTCGGCAGGGGGCGCGGGTGGCTACACCTTC,CASSSAGGAGGYTF
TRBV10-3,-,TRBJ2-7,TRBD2,TGTGCCACTAGGGGCGGGGGGTTTTACGAGCAGTACTTC,CATRGGGFYEQYF
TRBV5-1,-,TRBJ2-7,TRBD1,TGCGCCAGTAGAGGGGACAGGGTGCGGCGAGGCTCCTACGAGCAGTACTTC,CASRGDRVRRGSYEQYF
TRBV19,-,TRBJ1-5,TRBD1,TGTGCCAGTACCCCACAGGGGCCCGGGGTGGGTCAGCCCCAGCATTTT,CASTPQGPGVGQPQHF
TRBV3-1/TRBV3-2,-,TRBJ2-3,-,TGTGCCAGCAGCCAAGATTTCAGGGCGGAAGATACGCAGTATTTT,CASSQDFRAEDTQYF
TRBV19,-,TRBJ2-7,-,TGTGCCAGTAGTCGACCAGGCTACGAGCAGTACTTC,CASSRPGYEQYF
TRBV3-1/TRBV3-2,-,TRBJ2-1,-,TGTGCCAGCAAGGCCTTCATAGGGGGTTACTATGAGCAGTTCTTC,CASKAFIGGYYEQFF
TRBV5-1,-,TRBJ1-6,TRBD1,TGCGCCAGCAGCTTGGGAGACAGGGAAGGTTCACCCCTCCACTTT,CASSLGDREGSPLHF
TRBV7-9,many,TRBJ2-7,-,TGTGCCAGCAGCTCCAAGATCGGGACATTTGACTCCTACGAGCAGTACTTC,CASSSKIGTFDSYEQYF
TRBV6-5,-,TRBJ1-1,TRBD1,TGTGTCAGCAACAGACAGGGTGCGGGCACTGAAGCTTTCTTT,CVSNRQGAGTEAFF
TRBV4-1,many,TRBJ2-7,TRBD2,TGCGCCAGCAGCCAACTAGCGGGAGTGGGCTACGAGCAGTACTTC,CASSQLAGVGYEQYF
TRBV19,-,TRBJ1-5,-,TGTGCCAGTTTAGTGAGGGTATATAGCAATCAGCCCCAGCATTTT,CASLVRVYSNQPQHF
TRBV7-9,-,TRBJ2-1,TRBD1,TGTGCCAGCATCCCAGGGGGACAGGGGTTTTCCTACAATGAGCAGTTCTTC,CASIPGGQGFSYNEQFF
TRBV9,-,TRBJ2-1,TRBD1,TGTGCCAGCAGCGTAGAGGGGACAGGGAAGGGGCAGCGGACCCGACCAGACAATGAGCAGTTCTTC,CASSVEGTGKGQRTRPDNEQFF
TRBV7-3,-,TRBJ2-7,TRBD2,TGTGCCAGCAGCCCGATCGGACTAGCGGGAGGCCCAACCTACGAGCAGTACTTC,CASSPIGLAGGPTYEQYF
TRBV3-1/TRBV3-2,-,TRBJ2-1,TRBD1,TGTGTCAGCAGCCTCCGCCTTCTGACAGGGAAAGGGAATGAGCAGTTCTTC,CVSSLRLLTGKGNEQFF
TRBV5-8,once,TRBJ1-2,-,TGTGCCAGCAGCCCCACCCGGGAGGGAGGTGGCTACACCTTC,CASSPTREGGGYTF
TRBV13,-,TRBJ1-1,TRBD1,TGTGCCAGCAGCCCGGGGACAGGGAGGGTGAACACTGAAGCTTTCTTT,CASSPGTGRVNTEAFF
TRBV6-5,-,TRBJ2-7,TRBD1,TGTGCCAGCAGTTATTCCGGGACAGGGGGTAACGAGCAGTACTTC,CASSYSGTGGNEQYF
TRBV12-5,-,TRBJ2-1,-,TGTGCTAGTGGTTTGGGCGTCCCCCTCTACAATGAGCAGTTCTTC,CASGLGVPLYNEQFF
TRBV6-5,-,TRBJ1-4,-,TGTGCCAGCAGTCGCCGCAGGGGCAATGATGAAAAACTGTTTTTT,CASSRRRGNDEKLFF